This T cell receptor (beta chain) is from a study of blood T cell repertoires in COVID-19. Looking at the study overall: The origin of the acute and convalescent COVID-19 samples was the United States, Italy and Spain.

Contact with a PCR-confirmed or clinician-diagnosed COVID-19 case occurred within 2 weeks of entry. Looked up from germline, CDR1 is SNHLY and CDR2 is FYNNEI. The CDR3 runs to 15 residues. V lost 2 bases to trimming and J lost 5 bases, with 13 bases between them. Generated by immunoSEQ multiplex PCR, the TCRdb table keeps only in-frame clones and is missing some. The data hold over 200,000 clones, with roughly 90% observed a single time. The V call is TRBV2, the J call TRBJ1-5; D possibly corresponds to TRBD1 (6 bases). Sequencing was carried out using PBMCs or T cells enriched from blood (not recorded which). This clonotype was obtained from a woman aged 25 to 39 who had been exposed to COVID-19. CDR3 residues: CASSEIVGGDQPQHF. In DNA, the CDR3 is TGTGCCAGCAGTGAAATTGTTGGGGGCGATCAGCCCCAGCATTTT.